This T cell receptor beta chain was identified during a study of cytomegalovirus exposure and HLA in healthy donors. Study-level background: Clustering assigned about 80% of the roughly 430 genotyped donors to the Caucasian-associated ancestry cluster. General study results and limits: Later analysis identified several of the most significant clusters that appeared linked to common viral pathogens. The HLA-A and HLA-B alleles of most subjects were reportedly predicted accurately from TCR beta sequences.

This CDR3 is built from 16 residues. Germline CDR1 is GTSNPN and CDR2 is SVGIG (reference sequence). J was trimmed by 5 bases and V by 1 base; bases with no gene match: 6. About this clone: Its target is not known.

The PCR was carried out with 60 Vbeta primers and 13 Jbeta primers. The table came from immunoSEQ multiplex PCR; TCRdb's copy has only in-frame clones and leaves some out. Here the sample spans roughly 100,000 clones, 76% being singletons. The origin of this receptor is a young woman in good health and CMV-seropositive. The material sequenced was PBMCs. The chain employs TRBV30 and TRBJ2-1, with 12 bases lining up with TRBD2. The CDR3 nucleotides are TGTGCCTGGAGTGCCGGGACTAGCGGGTGGAACAATGAGCAGTTCTTC. This translates into CAWSAGTSGWNNEQFF.